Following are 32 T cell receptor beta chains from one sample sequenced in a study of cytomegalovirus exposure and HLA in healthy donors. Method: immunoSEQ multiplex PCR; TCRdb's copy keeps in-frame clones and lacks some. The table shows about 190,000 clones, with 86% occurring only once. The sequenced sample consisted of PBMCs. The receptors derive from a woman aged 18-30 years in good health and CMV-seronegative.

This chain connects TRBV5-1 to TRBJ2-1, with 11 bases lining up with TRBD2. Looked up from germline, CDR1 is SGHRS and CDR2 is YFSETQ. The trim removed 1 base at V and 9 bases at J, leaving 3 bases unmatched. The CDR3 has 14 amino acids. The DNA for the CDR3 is TGCGCCAGCAGCTTGACTAGCGGGGGCGGTGAGCAGTTCTTC. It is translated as CASSLTSGGGEQFF.

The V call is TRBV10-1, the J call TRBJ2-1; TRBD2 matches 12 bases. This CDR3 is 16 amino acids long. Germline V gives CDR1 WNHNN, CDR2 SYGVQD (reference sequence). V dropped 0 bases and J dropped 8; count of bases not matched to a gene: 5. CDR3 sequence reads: CASSESLASGRDEQFF. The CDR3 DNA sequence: TGCGCCAGCAGTGAGTCGTTGGCTAGCGGGAGGGATGAGCAGTTCTTC.

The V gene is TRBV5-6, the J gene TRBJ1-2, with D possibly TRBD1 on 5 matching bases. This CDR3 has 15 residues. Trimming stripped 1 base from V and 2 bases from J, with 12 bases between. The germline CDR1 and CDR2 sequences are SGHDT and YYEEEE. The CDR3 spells CASSLTPGRNYGYTF. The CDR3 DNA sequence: TGTGCCAGCAGCTTGACCCCAGGGAGGAACTATGGCTACACCTTC.

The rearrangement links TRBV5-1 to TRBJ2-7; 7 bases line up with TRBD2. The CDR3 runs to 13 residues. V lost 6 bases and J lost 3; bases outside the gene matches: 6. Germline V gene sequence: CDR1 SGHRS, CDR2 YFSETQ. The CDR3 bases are TGCGCCAGCAAAGTGGGGGGGGACTACGAGCAGTACTTC. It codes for CASKVGGDYEQYF.

The CDR3 DNA sequence: TGTGCCAGCAGCCAGATAGGGGACAATCAGCCCCAGCATTTT. Its translation: CASSQIGDNQPQHF. The V call is TRBV5-4, the J call TRBJ1-5; D might be TRBD1 (5 bases). Per the germline V gene, CDR1 is SGHNT and CDR2 is YYREEE (reference sequence). Trimming cost V 4 bases and J 3 bases, with 11 bases left between them. This CDR3 comprises 14 residues.

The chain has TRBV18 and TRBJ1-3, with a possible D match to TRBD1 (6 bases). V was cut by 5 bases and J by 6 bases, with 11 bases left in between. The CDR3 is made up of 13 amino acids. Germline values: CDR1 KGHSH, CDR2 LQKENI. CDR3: CASSTGLVNTIYF. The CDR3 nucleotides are TGTGCCAGCTCAACAGGGCTGGTAAACACCATATATTTT.

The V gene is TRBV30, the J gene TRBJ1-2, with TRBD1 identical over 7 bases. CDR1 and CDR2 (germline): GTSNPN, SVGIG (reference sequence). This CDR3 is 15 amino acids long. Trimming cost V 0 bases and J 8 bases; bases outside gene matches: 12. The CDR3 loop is CAWSVPGQRVFGYTF. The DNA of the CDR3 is TGTGCCTGGAGTGTACCGGGACAGCGGGTCTTCGGCTACACCTTC. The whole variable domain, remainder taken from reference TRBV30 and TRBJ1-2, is SQTIHQWPATLVQPVGSPLSLECTVEGTSNPNLYWYRQAAGRGLQLLFYSVGIGQISSEVPQNLSASRPQDRQFILSSKKLLLSDSGFYLCAWSVPGQRVFGYTFGSGTRLTVV.

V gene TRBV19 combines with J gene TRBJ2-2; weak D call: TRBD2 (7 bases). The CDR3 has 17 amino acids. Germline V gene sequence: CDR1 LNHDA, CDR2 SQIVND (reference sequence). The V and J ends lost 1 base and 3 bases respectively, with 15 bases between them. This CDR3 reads CASSIAPRGGYTGELFF. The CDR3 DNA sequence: TGTGCCAGTAGTATAGCCCCGAGGGGGGGGTACACCGGGGAGCTGTTTTTT.

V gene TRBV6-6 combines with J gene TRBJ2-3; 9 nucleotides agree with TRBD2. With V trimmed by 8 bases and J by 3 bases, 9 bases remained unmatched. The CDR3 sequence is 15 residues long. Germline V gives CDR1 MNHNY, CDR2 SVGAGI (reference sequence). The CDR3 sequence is CASQGMLAGTDTQYF. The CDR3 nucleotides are TGTGCCAGCCAGGGGATGCTAGCGGGGACAGATACGCAGTATTTT.

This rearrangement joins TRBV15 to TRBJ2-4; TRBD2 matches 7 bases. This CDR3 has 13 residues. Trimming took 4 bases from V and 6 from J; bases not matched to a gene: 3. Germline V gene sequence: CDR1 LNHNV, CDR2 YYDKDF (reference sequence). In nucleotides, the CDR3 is TGTGCCACCAGCACGGGGGGAATAAACATTCAGTACTTC. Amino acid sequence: CATSTGGINIQYF.

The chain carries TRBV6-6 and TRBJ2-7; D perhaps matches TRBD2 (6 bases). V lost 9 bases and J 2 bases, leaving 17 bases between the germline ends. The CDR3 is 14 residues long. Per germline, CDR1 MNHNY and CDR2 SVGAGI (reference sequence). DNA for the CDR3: TGTGCCAGAGCGCGGCGGGACGGTCCCTACGAGCAGTACTTC. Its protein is CARARRDGPYEQYF.

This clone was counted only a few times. The CDR3 region is CASSPGGGNTIYF. The CDR3 DNA follows: TGCGCCAGCAGCCCGGGAGGTGGAAACACCATATATTTT. V and J are TRBV5-1 and TRBJ1-3; D gene ambiguous. Germline V gene lookup returns CDR1 SGHRS and CDR2 YFSETQ. This CDR3 region has 13 residues. V was cut by 4 bases and J by 3 bases, with 8 bases left in between.

CDR3 sequence: CASSLVVRASGNTIYF. CDR3 nucleotide sequence: TGTGCCAGCAGCTTAGTCGTCAGGGCTTCTGGAAACACCATATATTTT. The chain combines TRBV11-2 with TRBJ1-3; tentative D call: TRBD1 (5 bases). The CDR3 sequence is 16 residues long. The V gene's germline CDR1 is SGHAT and CDR2 FQNNGV. The ends were cut back, 1 base at V and 1 base at J, with 11 bases in the middle.

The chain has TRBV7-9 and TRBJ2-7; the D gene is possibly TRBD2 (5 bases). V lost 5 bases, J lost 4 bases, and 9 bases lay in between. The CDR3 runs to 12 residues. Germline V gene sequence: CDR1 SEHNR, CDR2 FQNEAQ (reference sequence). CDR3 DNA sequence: TGTGCCAGCAGCCCACGGGGTTACGAGCAGTACTTC. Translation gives CASSPRGYEQYF.

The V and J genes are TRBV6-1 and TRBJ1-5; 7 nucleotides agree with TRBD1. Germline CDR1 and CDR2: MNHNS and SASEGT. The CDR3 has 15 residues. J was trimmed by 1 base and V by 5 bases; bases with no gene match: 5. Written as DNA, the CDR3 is TGTGCCAGCAGTCACAGACAGGGAAGCAATCAGCCCCAGCATTTT. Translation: CASSHRQGSNQPQHF.

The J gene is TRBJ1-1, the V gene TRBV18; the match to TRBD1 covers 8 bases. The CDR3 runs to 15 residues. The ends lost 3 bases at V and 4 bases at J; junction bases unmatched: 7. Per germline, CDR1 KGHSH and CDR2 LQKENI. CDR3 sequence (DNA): TGTGCCAGCTCACCGCCAGGGGGCCGGAGCACTGAAGCTTTCTTT. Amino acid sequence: CASSPPGGRSTEAFF.

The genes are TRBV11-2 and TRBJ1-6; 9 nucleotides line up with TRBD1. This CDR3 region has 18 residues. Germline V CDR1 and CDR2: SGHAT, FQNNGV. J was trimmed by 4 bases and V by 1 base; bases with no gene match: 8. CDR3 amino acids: CASSLVGVDRGYNSPLHF. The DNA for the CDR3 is TGTGCCAGCAGCTTAGTAGGTGTGGACAGGGGTTATAATTCACCCCTCCACTTT. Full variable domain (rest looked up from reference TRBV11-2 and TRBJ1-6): EAGVAQSPRYKIIEKRQSVAFWCNPISGHATLYWYQQILGQGPKLLIQFQNNGVVDDSQLPKDRFSAERLKGVDSTLKIQPAKLEDSAVYLCASSLVGVDRGYNSPLHFGNGTRLTVT.

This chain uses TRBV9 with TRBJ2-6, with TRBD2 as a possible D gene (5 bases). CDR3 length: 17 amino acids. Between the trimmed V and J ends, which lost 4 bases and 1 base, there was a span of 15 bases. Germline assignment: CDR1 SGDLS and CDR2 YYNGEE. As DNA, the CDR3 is TGTGCCAGCAGCCTCTTTACGGGAAAATCTGGGGCCAACGTCCTGACTTTC. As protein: CASSLFTGKSGANVLTF.

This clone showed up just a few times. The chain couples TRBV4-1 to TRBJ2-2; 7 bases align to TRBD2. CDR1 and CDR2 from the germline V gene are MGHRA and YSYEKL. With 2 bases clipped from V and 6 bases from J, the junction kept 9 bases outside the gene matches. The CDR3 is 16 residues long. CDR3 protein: CASSQIGGGPAGELFF. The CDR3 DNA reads TGCGCCAGCAGCCAAATCGGGGGAGGGCCGGCCGGGGAGCTGTTTTTT.

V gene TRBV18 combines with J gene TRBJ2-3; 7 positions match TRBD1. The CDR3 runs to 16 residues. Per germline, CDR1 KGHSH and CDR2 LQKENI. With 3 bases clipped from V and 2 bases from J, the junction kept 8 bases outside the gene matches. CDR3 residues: CASSPGTAPITDTQYF. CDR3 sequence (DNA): TGTGCCAGCTCACCCGGGACAGCCCCGATCACAGATACGCAGTATTTT.

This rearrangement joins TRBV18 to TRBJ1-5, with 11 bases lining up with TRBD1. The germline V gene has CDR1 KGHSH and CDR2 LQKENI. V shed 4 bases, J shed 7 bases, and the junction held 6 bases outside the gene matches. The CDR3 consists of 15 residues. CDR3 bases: TGTGCCAGCTCACAGACCCGGGACAGGGGGCAGCCCCAGCATTTT. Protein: CASSQTRDRGQPQHF. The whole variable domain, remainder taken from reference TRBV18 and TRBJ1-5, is NAGVMQNPRHLVRRRGQEARLRCSPMKGHSHVYWYRQLPEEGLKFMVYLQKENIIDESGMPKERFSAEFPKEGPSILRIQQVVRGDSAAYFCASSQTRDRGQPQHFGDGTRLSIL.

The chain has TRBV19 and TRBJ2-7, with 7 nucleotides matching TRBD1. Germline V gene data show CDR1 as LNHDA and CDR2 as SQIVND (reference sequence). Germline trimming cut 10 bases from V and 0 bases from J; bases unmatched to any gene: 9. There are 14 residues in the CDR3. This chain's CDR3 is CATRQGGVSYEQYF. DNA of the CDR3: TGTGCCACTAGACAGGGCGGAGTCTCCTACGAGCAGTACTTC.

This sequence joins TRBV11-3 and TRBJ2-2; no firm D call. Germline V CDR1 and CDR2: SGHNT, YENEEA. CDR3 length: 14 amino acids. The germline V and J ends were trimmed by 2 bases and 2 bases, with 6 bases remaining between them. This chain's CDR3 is CASSLQVNTGELFF. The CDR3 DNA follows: TGTGCCAGCAGCTTACAGGTTAACACCGGGGAGCTGTTTTTT.

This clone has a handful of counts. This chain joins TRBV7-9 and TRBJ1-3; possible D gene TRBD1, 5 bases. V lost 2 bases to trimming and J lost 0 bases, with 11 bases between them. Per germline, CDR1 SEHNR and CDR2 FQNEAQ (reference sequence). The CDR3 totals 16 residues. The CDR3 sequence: CASSLSGANSGNTIYF. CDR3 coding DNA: TGTGCCAGCAGCTTATCTGGGGCTAACTCTGGAAACACCATATATTTT.

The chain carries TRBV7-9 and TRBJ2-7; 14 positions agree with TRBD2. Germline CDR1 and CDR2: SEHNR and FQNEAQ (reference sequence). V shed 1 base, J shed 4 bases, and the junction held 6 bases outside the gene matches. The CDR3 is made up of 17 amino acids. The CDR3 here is CASSLGPTSGRAYEQYF. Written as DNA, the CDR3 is TGTGCCAGCAGCTTAGGTCCGACTAGCGGGAGGGCGTACGAGCAGTACTTC.

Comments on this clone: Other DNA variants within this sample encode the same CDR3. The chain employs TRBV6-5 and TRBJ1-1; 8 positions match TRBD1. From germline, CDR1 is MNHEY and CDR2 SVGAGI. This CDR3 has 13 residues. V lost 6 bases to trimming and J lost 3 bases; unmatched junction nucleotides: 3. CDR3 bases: TGTGCCAGCAGGAGACAGGGGTACACTGAAGCTTTCTTT. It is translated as CASRRQGYTEAFF.

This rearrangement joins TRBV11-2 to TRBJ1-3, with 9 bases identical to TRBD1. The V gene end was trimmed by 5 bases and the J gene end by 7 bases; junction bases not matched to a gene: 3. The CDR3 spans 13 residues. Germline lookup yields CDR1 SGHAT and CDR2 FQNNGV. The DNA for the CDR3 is TGTGCCAGCAGCAGACAGGGGGGGAACACCATATATTTT. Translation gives CASSRQGGNTIYF. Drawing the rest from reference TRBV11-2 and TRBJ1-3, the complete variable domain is EAGVAQSPRYKIIEKRQSVAFWCNPISGHATLYWYQQILGQGPKLLIQFQNNGVVDDSQLPKDRFSAERLKGVDSTLKIQPAKLEDSAVYLCASSRQGGNTIYFGEGSWLTVV.

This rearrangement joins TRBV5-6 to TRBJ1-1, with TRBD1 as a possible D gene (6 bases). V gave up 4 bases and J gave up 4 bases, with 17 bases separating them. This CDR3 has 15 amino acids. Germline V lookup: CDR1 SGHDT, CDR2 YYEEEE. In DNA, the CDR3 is TGTGCCAGCAGCCCACAAGGGGGGGGGCCCACTGAAGCTTTCTTT. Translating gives CASSPQGGGPTEAFF.

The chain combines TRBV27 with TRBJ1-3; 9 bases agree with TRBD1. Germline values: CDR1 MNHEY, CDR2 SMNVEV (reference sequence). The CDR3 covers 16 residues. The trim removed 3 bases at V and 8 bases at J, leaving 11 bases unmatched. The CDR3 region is CASSFTATGGAHTIYF. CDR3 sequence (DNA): TGTGCCAGCAGTTTTACCGCCACAGGGGGCGCGCACACCATATATTTT.

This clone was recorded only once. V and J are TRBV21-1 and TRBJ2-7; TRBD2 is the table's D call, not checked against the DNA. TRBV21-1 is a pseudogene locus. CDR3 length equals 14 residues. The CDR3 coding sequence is TGTGCCAGCAGCAAACATTATAGAACCTACGAGCAGTACTTC. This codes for CASSKHYRTYEQYF.

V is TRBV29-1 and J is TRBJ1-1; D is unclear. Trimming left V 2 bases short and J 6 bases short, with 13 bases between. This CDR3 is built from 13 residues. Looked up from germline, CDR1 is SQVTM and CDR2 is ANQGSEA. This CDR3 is CSVEPEGSAEAFF. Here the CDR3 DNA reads TGCAGCGTTGAACCCGAGGGTAGCGCTGAAGCTTTCTTT.

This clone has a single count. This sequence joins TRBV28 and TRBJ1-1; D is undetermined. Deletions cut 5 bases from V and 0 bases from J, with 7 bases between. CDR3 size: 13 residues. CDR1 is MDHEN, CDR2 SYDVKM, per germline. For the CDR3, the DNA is TGTGCCAGCAGTATAGACATGAACACTGAAGCTTTCTTT. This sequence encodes CASSIDMNTEAFF.